This T cell receptor beta chain is drawn from a study of T cell responses to AZD1222 COVID-19 vaccine. CDR3 size: 13 residues. Germline CDR1 reads LNHDA; CDR2 reads SQIVND (reference sequence). The V gene lost 5 bases and the J gene lost 4 bases, with 12 bases spanning the gap. Clones were read by immunoSEQ multiplex PCR, and TCRdb kept only the in-frame ones, dropping some. The sample has about 260,000 clones; 90% to 95% are singletons. Specimen: peripheral blood, collected on day 0 of AZD1222 vaccination. This TCR was sampled from an adult in good health. The chain couples TRBV19 to TRBJ2-7; D not certain. The CDR3 here is CASSATTEYEQYF. The CDR3 coding sequence is TGTGCCAGTAGTGCCACTACAGAGTACGAGCAGTACTTC.